Listed below are T cell receptor delta chains from one sample, sequenced in a study of gamma-delta chains in newborns, infants, children. TCRdb re-called the reads with CATT. Of around 11,000 delta-chain clones detected, approximately 9% appear once; the ten largest clones hold approximately 3.8%. The sequencing input was blood. These receptors were obtained from a child who was a newborn, infant or young child, either healthy, febrile or measles-vaccinated (not recorded which). The CDR3 runs from the conserved cysteine through the conserved F or W. A D gene is named only where the DNA matches it firmly. Only some rows state a clone size, as once, few, many or a class for expanded clones.

D: -; J: TRDJ1; size: -; V: TRDV2; CDR3: CACDTLIIGEPADKLIF; DNA: TGTGCCTGTGACACCCTCATAATTGGGGAACCTGCCGATAAACTCATCTTT
D: TRDD3; J: TRDJ1; size: -; V: TRDV1; CDR3: CALGEGSFPSWGIPSDKLIF; DNA: TGTGCTCTTGGGGAAGGGTCCTTCCCCTCCTGGGGGATCCCTTCCGATAAACTCATCTTT
D: TRDD3; J: TRDJ1; size: few; V: TRDV1; CDR3: CALGVLTWGIPGTDKLIF; DNA: TGTGCTCTTGGGGTCCTAACGTGGGGGATACCGGGTACCGATAAACTCATCTTT
D: -; J: TRDJ2; size: medium-sized; V: TRDV2; CDR3: CACDTVLRGSALTAQLFF; DNA: TGTGCCTGTGACACCGTTCTCCGGGGGTCAGCTTTGACAGCACAACTCTTCTTT
D: TRDD3; J: TRDJ1; size: medium-sized; V: TRDV2; CDR3: CACDPLGDTYTDKLIF; DNA: TGTGCCTGTGACCCACTGGGGGATACGTACACCGATAAACTCATCTTT
D: -; J: TRDJ3; size: -; V: TRDV2; CDR3: CACDTTGETWDTRQMFF; DNA: TGTGCCTGTGACACTACTGGAGAGACCTGGGACACCCGACAGATGTTTTTC
D: TRDD3; J: TRDJ1; size: few; V: TRDV2; CDR3: CACDNVLGDIEHTDKLIF; DNA: TGTGCCTGTGACAACGTACTGGGGGATATCGAACACACCGATAAACTCATCTTT
D: TRDD3; J: TRDJ1; size: -; V: TRDV2; CDR3: CACDPLGELDKLIF; DNA: TGTGCCTGTGACCCACTGGGGGAACTCGATAAACTCATCTTT
D: -; J: TRDJ1; size: medium-sized; V: TRDV2; CDR3: CACDTVLGTDKLIF; DNA: TGTGCCTGTGACACCGTTCTCGGAACCGATAAACTCATCTTT
D: TRDD3; J: TRDJ1; size: -; V: TRDV2; CDR3: CACDTVVGYAGYTDKLIF; DNA: TGTGCCTGCGACACCGTCGTGGGATACGCCGGTTACACCGATAAACTCATCTTT
D: -; J: TRDJ1; size: -; V: TRDV2; CDR3: CACDSVLGNDKLIF; DNA: TGTGCCTGTGACTCTGTACTGGGCAACGATAAACTCATCTTT
D: -; J: TRDJ1; size: few; V: TRDV2; CDR3: CACDTVTYTDKLIF; DNA: TGTGCCTGTGACACTGTGACGTACACCGATAAACTCATCTTT
D: TRDD3; J: TRDJ1; size: -; V: TRDV2; CDR3: CACDTLLGDNTDKLIF; DNA: TGTGCCTGTGACACCCTACTGGGGGATAACACCGATAAACTCATCTTT
D: TRDD3; J: TRDJ1; size: few; V: TRDV2; CDR3: CACDTLGGYGKILIF; DNA: TGTGCCTGTGACACGCTCGGGGGATACGGAAAAATCCTCATCTTT
D: TRDD3; J: TRDJ3; size: -; V: TRDV2; CDR3: CACDTGFSTGGPSSWDTRQMFF; DNA: TGTGCCTGTGACACCGGTTTCTCTACTGGGGGACCTAGCTCCTGGGACACCCGACAGATGTTTTTC
D: -; J: TRDJ1; size: -; V: TRDV2; CDR3: CACDTVSRTGKGKLIF; DNA: TGTGCCTGTGACACCGTTTCTCGTACTGGGAAAGGCAAACTCATCTTT
D: TRDD3; J: TRDJ2; size: -; V: TRDV2; CDR3: CACDDLLGDTTAQLFF; DNA: TGTGCCTGTGACGACTTACTGGGGGATACGACAGCACAACTCTTCTTT
D: -; J: TRDJ1; size: -; V: TRDV2; CDR3: CACDTVDAHTDKLIF; DNA: TGTGCCTGTGACACCGTGGATGCCCACACCGATAAACTCATCTTT
D: TRDD3; J: TRDJ4; size: few; V: TRAV29/DV5; CDR3: CAATSHVISTGGYYARPLIF; DNA: TGTGCAGCAACCTCCCACGTTATCAGTACTGGGGGATACTACGCCAGACCCCTGATCTTT
D: TRDD3; J: TRDJ1; size: -; V: TRDV2; CDR3: CACDTVDWGGGPDKLIF; DNA: TGTGCCTGTGACACCGTCGACTGGGGGGGAGGGCCCGATAAACTCATCTTT
D: TRDD3; J: TRDJ3; size: few; V: TRDV1; CDR3: CALGAPFPVWRGINSWDTRQMFF; DNA: TGTGCTCTTGGGGCCCCTTTCCCGGTGTGGAGGGGGATCAATTCCTGGGACACCCGACAGATGTTTTTC
D: -; J: TRDJ1; size: -; V: TRDV2; CDR3: CACDPVGSSEGNTDKLIF; DNA: TGTGCCTGTGACCCCGTGGGCAGTTCGGAAGGGAACACCGATAAACTCATCTTC
D: TRDD3; J: TRDJ1; size: few; V: TRDV2; CDR3: CACDTLVTSGGYRSDKLIF; DNA: TGTGCCTGTGACACGCTAGTCACTTCTGGGGGATACCGGAGCGATAAACTCATCTTT
D: TRDD3; J: TRDJ1; size: medium-sized; V: TRDV2; CDR3: CACDLWGPATDKLIF; DNA: TGTGCCTGTGACCTCTGGGGGCCAGCTACCGATAAACTCATCTTT
D: TRDD3; J: TRDJ1; size: -; V: TRDV2; CDR3: CACDNISWGIRGPDKLIF; DNA: TGTGCCTGTGACAACATATCCTGGGGGATACGGGGGCCCGATAAACTCATCTTT
D: TRDD3; J: TRDJ3; size: few; V: TRDV2; CDR3: CACDTVLGDTAWDTRQMFF; DNA: TGTGCCTGTGACACTGTACTGGGGGATACCGCCTGGGACACCCGACAGATGTTTTTC